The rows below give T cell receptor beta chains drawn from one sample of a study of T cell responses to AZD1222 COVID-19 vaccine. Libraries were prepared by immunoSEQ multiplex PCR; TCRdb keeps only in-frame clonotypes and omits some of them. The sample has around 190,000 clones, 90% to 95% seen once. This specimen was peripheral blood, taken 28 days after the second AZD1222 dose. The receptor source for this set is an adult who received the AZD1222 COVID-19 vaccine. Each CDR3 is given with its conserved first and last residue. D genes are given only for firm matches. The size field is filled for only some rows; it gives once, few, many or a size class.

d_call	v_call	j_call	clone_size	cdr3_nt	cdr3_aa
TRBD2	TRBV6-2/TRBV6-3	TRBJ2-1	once	TGTGCCAGCAGTAGGGGACTAGCGGGAGGGGGTGAGCAGTTCTTC	CASSRGLAGGGEQFF
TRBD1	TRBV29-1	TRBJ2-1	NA	TGCAGCGTTGCGGGACAGGAAGACCCCCGATCCTACAATGAGCAGTTCTTC	CSVAGQEDPRSYNEQFF
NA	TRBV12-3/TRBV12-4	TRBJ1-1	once	TGTGCCAGCAGTCCCCCACAGGTAACTGAAGCTTTCTTT	CASSPPQVTEAFF
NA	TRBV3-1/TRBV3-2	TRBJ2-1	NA	TGTGCCAGCAGCCAAGTAGGCCAACTAGCCAATGAGCAGTTCTTC	CASSQVGQLANEQFF
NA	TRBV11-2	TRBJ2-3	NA	TGTGCCAGCAGTTATACCACACCTTCCGATACGCAGTATTTT	CASSYTTPSDTQYF
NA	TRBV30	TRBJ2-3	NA	TGTGCCTTCGGAAAGTCCGGCACAGATACGCAGTATTTT	CAFGKSGTDTQYF
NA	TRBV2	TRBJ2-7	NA	TGTGCCACCAAACCGACTGCGACCACCTACGAGCAGTACTTC	CATKPTATTYEQYF
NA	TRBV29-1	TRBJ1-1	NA	TGCAGCGGAGACAGTAACACTGAAGCTTTCTTT	CSGDSNTEAFF
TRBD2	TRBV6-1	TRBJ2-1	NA	TGTGCCAGCAGTGATTTGAGAACACTAGCGGGCCGTTACAATGAGCAGTTCTTC	CASSDLRTLAGRYNEQFF
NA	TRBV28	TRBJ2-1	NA	TGTGCCAGTCGTCGTTATGGGGGAGACAATGAGCAGTTCTTC	CASRRYGGDNEQFF
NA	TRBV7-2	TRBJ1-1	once	TGTGCCAGCAGCTTAAAGACGAACACTGAAGCTTTCTTT	CASSLKTNTEAFF
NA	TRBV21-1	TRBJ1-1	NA	TGTGCCAGCAGTTGGAGGCGACAGGCCAAAAGGGGGGCTTTCTTT	CASSWRRQAKRGAFF
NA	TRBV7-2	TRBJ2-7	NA	TGTGCCAGCAGCTTTGGCGTCGGTACCTACGAGCAGTACTTC	CASSFGVGTYEQYF
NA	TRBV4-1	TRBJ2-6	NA	TGCGCCAGCAGCCGGTCCTTCTCTGGGGCCAACGTCCTGACTTTC	CASSRSFSGANVLTF
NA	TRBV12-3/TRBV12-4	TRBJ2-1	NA	TGTGCCAGCAGTTCCGCATACAATGAGCAGTTCTTC	CASSSAYNEQFF
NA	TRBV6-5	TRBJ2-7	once	TGTGCCAGCAGCTCCGGGGACGCTAAGTACTTC	CASSSGDAKYF
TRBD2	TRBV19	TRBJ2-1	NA	TGTGCCAGTAGTATACTAGCGGGAGGTTTCAATGAGCAGTTCTTC	CASSILAGGFNEQFF
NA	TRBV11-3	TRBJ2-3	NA	TGTGCCAGCAGCTTCAGGGCAGGGTCCACAGATACGCAGTATTTT	CASSFRAGSTDTQYF
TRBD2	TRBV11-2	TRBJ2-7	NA	TGTGCCAGCAGCTTAGGGGCAGGGAGGGGACCGAACGCCTACGAGCAGTACTTC	CASSLGAGRGPNAYEQYF
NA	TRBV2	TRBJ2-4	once	TGTGCCAGCTGTCTAGCCAAAAACATTCAGTACTTC	CASCLAKNIQYF
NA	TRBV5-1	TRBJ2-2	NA	TGCGCCAGCAGCTTGGTAAGGGTCCTTCGAGGGACCGGGGAGCTGTTTTTT	CASSLVRVLRGTGELFF
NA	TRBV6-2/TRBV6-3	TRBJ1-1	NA	TGTGCCAGCAGTTATCCAGGTCCGAACACTGAAGCTTTCTTT	CASSYPGPNTEAFF
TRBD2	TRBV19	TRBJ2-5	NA	TGTGCCAGTAGTATGGGAGCTAGCGGGAGGGCCACGGGGGAGACCCAGTACTTC	CASSMGASGRATGETQYF
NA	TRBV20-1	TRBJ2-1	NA	TGCAGTGCTAGTAGCCTAGCGTTTCCCCATGAGCAGTTCTTC	CSASSLAFPHEQFF
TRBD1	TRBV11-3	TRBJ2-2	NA	TGTGCCAGCAGCTTAGAAGGTTTGAGGGGGCGCACGAAGGGAACCGGGGAGCTGTTTTTT	CASSLEGLRGRTKGTGELFF
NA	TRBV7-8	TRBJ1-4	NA	TGTGCCAGCAGCCCCCGGTTGAATGAAAAACTGTTTTTT	CASSPRLNEKLFF
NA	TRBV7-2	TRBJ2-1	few	TGTGCCAGCAGCGGTCTACCCGCGAGCTACAATGAGCAGTTCTTC	CASSGLPASYNEQFF
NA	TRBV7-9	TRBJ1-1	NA	TGTGCCAGCAGCTTAGACTCTGTCACTGAAGCTTTCTTT	CASSLDSVTEAFF
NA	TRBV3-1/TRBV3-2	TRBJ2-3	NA	TGTGCCAGCAGCCAAGTGGCGGGACATACGCAGTATTTT	CASSQVAGHTQYF
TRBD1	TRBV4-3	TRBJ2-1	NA	TGCGCCAGCAGCCAAGATGCGAGGGGGCCGTTCGATGAGCAGTTCTTC	CASSQDARGPFDEQFF
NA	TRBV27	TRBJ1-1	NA	TGTGCCAGCAGTGGAGCTTTCTTT	CASSGAFF
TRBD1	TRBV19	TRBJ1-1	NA	TGTGCCAGTAGAGCTATGGACAGGGCGAACACTGAAGCTTTCTTT	CASRAMDRANTEAFF
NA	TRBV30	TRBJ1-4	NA	TGTGCCTGGAGTGTACATGAAAAACTGTTTTTT	CAWSVHEKLFF
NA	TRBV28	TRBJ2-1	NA	TGTGCCAGCAGGGTCGGCCCGGAGGAGCAGTTCTTC	CASRVGPEEQFF
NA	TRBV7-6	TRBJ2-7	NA	TGTGCCAGCAGCCGACGGGGCGGGTCCTCCCCCTACGAGCAGTACTTC	CASSRRGGSSPYEQYF
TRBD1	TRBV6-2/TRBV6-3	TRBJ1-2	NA	TGTGCCAGCAGTAACTCACCCACAGGGGGATGGATGGGCTACACCTTC	CASSNSPTGGWMGYTF
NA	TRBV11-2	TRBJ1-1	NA	TGTGCCAGCTCACGAGGAGGGAATTGGAGCCCTGAAGCTTTCTTT	CASSRGGNWSPEAFF
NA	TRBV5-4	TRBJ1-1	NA	TGTGCCAGCAGCTCACCCTACACTGAAGCTTTCTTT	CASSSPYTEAFF
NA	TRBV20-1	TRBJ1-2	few	TGCAGTGCTAGTTACAGCATCTATGGCTACACCTTC	CSASYSIYGYTF
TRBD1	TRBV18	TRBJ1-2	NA	TGTGCCAGCTCACTGGGACAGCGGAACTATGGCTACACCTTC	CASSLGQRNYGYTF
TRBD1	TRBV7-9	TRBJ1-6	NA	TGTGCCAGCAGCCCTGGGGACAGCCGGCGTTCGGCCCTCCACTTT	CASSPGDSRRSALHF
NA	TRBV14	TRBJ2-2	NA	TGTGCCAGCAGCCAAGTCGTGACAGTGGACACCGGGGAGCTGTTTTTT	CASSQVVTVDTGELFF